A selection of T cell receptor beta chains follows, all from one sample in a study of persistence of HIV-infected CD4 T cells. The repertoire was sequenced with immunoSEQ multiplex PCR; TCRdb's copy has only in-frame clones and lacks some. The data contain fewer than 30,000 clones, roughly four fifths of them seen just once; the ten biggest clones take up roughly 4.5%. For these receptors, no antigen is known. The sample here was CD4+ T cells sorted from PBMCs after approximately 20-hour stimulation, taken from a patient who received antiretroviral therapy. The receptor source for this set is an adult man with HIV who was CMV-seropositive. Both conserved end residues are part of each CDR3. Fields, in order: CDR3 protein, J gene, clone size, V gene. The listing skips clone size in some rows; elsewhere it reads once, few, many or a size class.

CATSVDRDHGYTF TRBJ1-2 . TRBV24-1
CASSRGNYGYTF TRBJ1-2 . TRBV28
CASSPEGLTPPRLF TRBJ2-1 . TRBV6-5
CASSQQGDYGYTF TRBJ1-2 . TRBV3-1/TRBV3-2
CASSIQGRNEQFF TRBJ2-1 . TRBV19
CASSPTAATNYGYTF TRBJ1-2 once TRBV18
CASSPKGYEQYF TRBJ2-7 . TRBV3-1/TRBV3-2
CASSQLENYGYTF TRBJ1-2 once TRBV7-8
CASSLGIFRNYEQYF TRBJ2-7 . TRBV7-9
CASSLGADQPQHF TRBJ1-5 . TRBV7-9
CASSEVRSGLAGYEQYF TRBJ2-7 once TRBV25-1
CATSDPGLEQYF TRBJ2-7 . TRBV24-1
CASSLADKAFF TRBJ1-1 . TRBV5-5
CASSIPVPSEQYF TRBJ2-7 . TRBV10-2
CASSSTGGSFNEQYF TRBJ2-7 . TRBV5-1
CASREGLAGAEQFF TRBJ2-1 . TRBV2
CSASDSQSNQPQHF TRBJ1-5 . TRBV20-1
CASTPQGPTTDTQYF TRBJ2-3 . TRBV5-1
CASSQRSGVDSPLHF TRBJ1-6 . TRBV6-5
CASSYAGGGTPDTQYF TRBJ2-3 . TRBV6-6
CASSVVDSKNIQYF TRBJ2-4 . TRBV9
CASSQGRQGVEELFF TRBJ2-2 . TRBV4-1
CASQGLNEKLFF TRBJ1-4 . TRBV6-5
CASSPLPDSGNTIYF TRBJ1-3 . TRBV27
CASSERWDQPQHF TRBJ1-5 . TRBV6-1
CASSSGQGGIQYF TRBJ2-4 . TRBV12-3/TRBV12-4
CASNSYTDTQYF TRBJ2-3 . TRBV28
CASSEADYYGYTF TRBJ1-2 . TRBV2
CATSDLTSSGGNEQFF TRBJ2-1 once TRBV24-1
CASSQSTRGRNYGYTF TRBJ1-2 . TRBV16
CASSLTNTGELFF TRBJ2-2 . TRBV7-2
CASSGSDQETQYF TRBJ2-5 . TRBV10-1
CASSESGSGFTPSTDTQYF TRBJ2-3 . TRBV10-1
CASSQGTIRTDTQYF TRBJ2-3 . TRBV4-1
CASSDPGTGKQQYF TRBJ2-7 . TRBV25-1
CASSPNRESPLHF TRBJ1-6 . TRBV3-1/TRBV3-2
CASSPRQGAGNEKLFF TRBJ1-4 . TRBV18
CASTPQSSGANVLTF TRBJ2-6 . TRBV28
CASSIRQFYEQYF TRBJ2-7 once TRBV19
CASSGGGFVNEQFF TRBJ2-1 . TRBV5-1
CASSRAFGEKLFF TRBJ1-4 . TRBV27
CASSRPGGNFYGYTF TRBJ1-2 once TRBV3-1/TRBV3-2
CASSSAGDANQPQHF TRBJ1-5 . TRBV6-5
CASSYTGGWITEAFF TRBJ1-1 . TRBV14
CATSRGRLRNTEAFF TRBJ1-1 once TRBV15
CASSTGTQGRETQYF TRBJ2-5 . TRBV5-1
CASSLAGTVPMNTEAFF TRBJ1-1 . TRBV5-1
CASSAETGRVTEAFF TRBJ1-1 . TRBV9
CASYRGLEDGYTF TRBJ1-2 . TRBV28
CASMGRNTQYF TRBJ2-3 . TRBV3-1/TRBV3-2
CASSLFTGGSGNTIYF TRBJ1-3 . TRBV28
CASSRSGAANYEQYF TRBJ2-7 . TRBV7-6
CASSTDPGQTSEKLFF TRBJ1-4 once TRBV19